Presented here are 5 T cell receptor beta chains from one specimen sequenced in a study of CD8+ T cells in alopecia areata (dated by TCRdb to the late 2010s). This specimen's time point label, interpreted: baseline before oral tofacitinib. The library was generated by the immunoSEQ multiplex PCR assay. RNA was extracted from all samples and reverse transcribed into cDNA as template for TCR sequencing. As stored in TCRdb, this immuneACCESS dataset retains in-frame rearrangements with V and J assigned. A fraction of the clones does not appear; measured against another copy, unresolved V genes explain less than half of the discrepancy, and the remainder lacks a known reason. Across this sample there are about 180,000 clones, with roughly 59% seen only once. Jointly, the top ten make up about 1.5% of the sample. Here the sequenced sample was CD4+ T cells sorted from blood, taken at week 0. Receptors were obtained from a human donor with alopecia areata.

The chain combines TRBV7-2 with TRBJ1-1; maybe TRBD1 (6 bases). V was cut by 5 bases and J by 3 bases, with 13 bases left in between. The CDR3 is made up of 14 amino acids. The germline gives CDR1 SGHTA, CDR2 FQGNSA. The CDR3 protein is CASSLSRGHTEAFF. The CDR3 DNA reads as TGTGCCAGCAGCCTTTCCAGGGGCCACACTGAAGCTTTCTTT.

V usage is TRBV11-2 and J usage is TRBJ1-6; D is undetermined. CDR1 is SGHAT and CDR2 is FQNNGV in the germline V gene. V gave up 1 base and J gave up 0 bases, with 10 bases separating them. The CDR3 totals 17 residues. This CDR3 reads CASSLGGVGSYNSPLHF. The DNA for the CDR3 is TGTGCCAGCAGCTTAGGCGGGGTAGGCTCCTATAATTCACCCCTCCACTTT. The entire variable domain, with the rest obtained from reference TRBV11-2 and TRBJ1-6, is as follows: EAGVAQSPRYKIIEKRQSVAFWCNPISGHATLYWYQQILGQGPKLLIQFQNNGVVDDSQLPKDRFSAERLKGVDSTLKIQPAKLEDSAVYLCASSLGGVGSYNSPLHFGNGTRLTVT.

V and J are TRBV30 and TRBJ1-4; 8 bases agree with TRBD1. The germline V gene encodes CDR1 GTSNPN and CDR2 SVGIG (reference sequence). V was pared by 3 bases and J by 8 bases, with 5 bases of the junction left unmatched. The CDR3 runs to 13 residues. This CDR3 is CAWRLDRVEKLFF. CDR3 nucleotide sequence: TGTGCCTGGAGGTTGGACAGGGTAGAAAAACTGTTTTTT.

A few counts support this clone. The chain combines TRBV29-1 with TRBJ1-1; no reliable D call. V was trimmed by 8 bases and J by 1 base, leaving 5 bases between them. This CDR3 contains 10 residues. Looked up from germline, CDR1 is SQVTM and CDR2 is ANQGSEA. The DNA of the CDR3 is TGCAGCTTTTGGAACACTGAAGCTTTCTTT. Amino acids: CSFWNTEAFF.

The V and J genes are TRBV29-1 and TRBJ2-1, with 11 bases fitting TRBD1. The CDR3 length is 14 residues. J was trimmed by 4 bases and V by 4 bases; bases with no gene match: 3. From germline, CDR1 is SQVTM and CDR2 ANQGSEA. CDR3 coding DNA: TGCAGCGTTGCCGGACAGGGGGCATACAATGAGCAGTTCTTC. Translation gives CSVAGQGAYNEQFF.